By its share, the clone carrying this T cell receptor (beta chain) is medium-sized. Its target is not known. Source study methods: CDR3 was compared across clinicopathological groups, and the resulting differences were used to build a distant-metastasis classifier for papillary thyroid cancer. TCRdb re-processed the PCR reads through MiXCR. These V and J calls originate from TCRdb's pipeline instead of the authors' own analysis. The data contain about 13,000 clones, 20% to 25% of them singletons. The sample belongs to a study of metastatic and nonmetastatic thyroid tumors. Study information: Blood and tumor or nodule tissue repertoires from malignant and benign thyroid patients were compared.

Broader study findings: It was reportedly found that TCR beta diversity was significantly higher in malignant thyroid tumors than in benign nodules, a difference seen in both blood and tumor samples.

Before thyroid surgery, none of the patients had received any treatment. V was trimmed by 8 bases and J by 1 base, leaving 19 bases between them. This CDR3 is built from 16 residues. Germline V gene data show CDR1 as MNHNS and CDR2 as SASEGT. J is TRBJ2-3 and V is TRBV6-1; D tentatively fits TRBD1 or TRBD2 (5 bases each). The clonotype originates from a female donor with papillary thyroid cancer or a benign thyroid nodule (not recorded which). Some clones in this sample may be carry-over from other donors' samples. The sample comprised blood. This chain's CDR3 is CASRGLSGLGTDTQYF. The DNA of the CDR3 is TGTGCCAGCCGGGGCCTTTCCGGGCTAGGCACAGATACGCAGTATTTT.